Each of the 3 T cell receptor beta chains below was sequenced from the same sample in a study of T cells in Graves' hyperthyroidism and ophthalmopathy. Researchers amplified the TCR beta CDR3 regions from RNA transcripts. Primed by the HTBI set, a first-round RT-PCR was run on the TCR CDR3. TCRdb reanalysed the multiplex PCR reads using MiXCR and keeps one entry per CDR3 protein. There are approximately 300,000 distinct CDR3 sequences in the sample; roughly 19% occur only once, and 39% lies in the top ten. Sequenced material: blood. The origin of the receptors is a man aged 50-60 years with Graves' ophthalmopathy.

There are many counts of this clonotype. The gene calls are TRBV9 and TRBJ1-2, with 9 bases aligning to TRBD1. This CDR3 region has 15 residues. V gave up 0 bases and J gave up 2 bases; unmatched junction bases: 2. Looked up from germline, CDR1 is SGDLS and CDR2 is YYNGEE. CDR3 in DNA: TGTGCCAGCAGCGTAGGACAGGGGGTGAACTATGGCTACACCTTC. Residues: CASSVGQGVNYGYTF.

In this sample, this clonotype turned up many times. The chain is built from TRBV18 and TRBJ2-4; TRBD2 aligns across 8 bases. J was trimmed by 5 bases and V by 3 bases; bases with no gene match: 12. The V gene's germline CDR1 is KGHSH and CDR2 LQKENI. This CDR3 spans 17 amino acids. The CDR3 protein is CASSPQEPTSGQNIQYF. CDR3 DNA: TGTGCCAGCTCACCGCAGGAACCTACTAGCGGCCAAAACATTCAGTACTTC.

This sequence joins TRBV11-2 and TRBJ1-1, with TRBD1 matching over 7 bases. Germline CDR1 and CDR2: SGHAT and FQNNGV. The CDR3 length is 14 residues. J was trimmed by 10 bases and V by 5 bases; bases with no gene match: 13. For the CDR3, the DNA is TGTGCCAGCAGCGCAACCACAGGGGCGCTCGGAGCTTTCTTT. This sequence encodes CASSATTGALGAFF.